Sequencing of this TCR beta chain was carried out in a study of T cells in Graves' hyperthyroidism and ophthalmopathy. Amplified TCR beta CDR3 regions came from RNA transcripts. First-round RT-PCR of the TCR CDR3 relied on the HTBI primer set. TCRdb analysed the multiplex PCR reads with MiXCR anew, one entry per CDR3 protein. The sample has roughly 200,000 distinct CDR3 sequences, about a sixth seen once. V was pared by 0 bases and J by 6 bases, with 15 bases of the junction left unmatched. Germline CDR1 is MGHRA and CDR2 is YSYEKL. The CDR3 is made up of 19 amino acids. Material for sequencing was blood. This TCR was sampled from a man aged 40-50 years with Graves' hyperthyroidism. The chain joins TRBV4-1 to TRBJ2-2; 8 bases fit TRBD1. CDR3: CASSQDAGRGLIQPGELFF. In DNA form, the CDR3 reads TGCGCCAGCAGCCAAGACGCGGGCAGGGGGCTGATTCAACCCGGGGAGCTGTTTTTT.